This entry lists 27 T cell receptor beta chains sequenced from one sample in a study of CD8 T cells in Susac syndrome. Random hexamers served to reverse transcribe about 0.5 to 1 ug RNA. TCRdb used MiXCR to reprocess the immunoSEQ multiplex PCR reads, holding one entry per CDR3 protein. The data show around 150,000 distinct CDR3 sequences, around 96% seen once. The sample was CD4+ T cells from PBMCs. These TCRs come from a human donor in good health.

The J gene is TRBJ1-1, the V gene TRBV18; D is unclear. Deletions cut 2 bases from V and 1 base from J, with 8 bases between. Germline V gene data show CDR1 as KGHSH and CDR2 as LQKENI. This CDR3 comprises 14 residues. This chain's CDR3 is CASSPDSGNTEAFF. DNA of the CDR3: TGTGCCAGCTCACCAGATTCGGGGAACACTGAAGCTTTCTTT.

The gene calls are TRBV6-2 or TRBV6-3 and TRBJ2-7, with 15 bases identical to TRBD2. The CDR3 extends over 18 amino acids. CDR1 MNHEY and CDR2 SVGEGT come from the germline V gene. V lost 7 bases to trimming and J lost 0 bases; unmatched junction nucleotides: 10. The CDR3 nucleotides read TGTGCCAGCACCCCCCGCGGGACTAGCGGGAGGAGCTCCTACGAGCAGTACTTC. Its protein is CASTPRGTSGRSSYEQYF.

V is TRBV7-9 and J is TRBJ1-1; no reliable D call. Germline lookup yields CDR1 SEHNR and CDR2 FQNEAQ (reference sequence). The V end lost 3 bases, the J end lost 1 base, and 6 bases lay between the germline ends. The CDR3 is 13 amino acids. The DNA for the CDR3 is TGTGCCAGCAGCTTCCGACCGAACACTGAAGCTTTCTTT. Encoded protein: CASSFRPNTEAFF.

This chain links TRBV18 with TRBJ1-5, with TRBD1 matching 7 bases. V was pared by 6 bases and J by 5 bases, with 10 bases of the junction left unmatched. CDR1 and CDR2 from the germline V gene are KGHSH and LQKENI. The CDR3 contains 15 residues. The CDR3 DNA is TGTGCCAGCTCTTCCCTGGCAGGGGGTCATCAGCCCCAGCATTTT. Protein: CASSSLAGGHQPQHF.

This clonotype was counted once. The V call is TRBV12-3 or TRBV12-4, the J call TRBJ2-7; perhaps D is TRBD1 or TRBD2 (5 bases each). V lost 1 base and J 1 base, leaving 8 bases between the germline ends. This CDR3 region has 14 residues. The CDR3 nucleotides are TGTGCCAGCAGTTTAGGGGACCTATCCTACGAGCAGTACTTC. Protein: CASSLGDLSYEQYF.

The gene calls are TRBV20-1 and TRBJ2-1, with a possible D match to TRBD1 (6 bases). This CDR3 is built from 12 residues. Per germline, CDR1 DFQATT and CDR2 SNEGSKA (reference sequence). Trimming cost V 5 bases and J 7 bases, with 12 bases left between them. Written as DNA, the CDR3 is TGCAGTGCTGGAGGCAGGGGAAATGAGCAGTTCTTC. This encodes CSAGGRGNEQFF.

CDR3 bases: TGTGCCAGCAGACAGAATGAAAAACTGTTTTTT. Protein: CASRQNEKLFF. The gene calls are TRBV6-5 and TRBJ1-4; no reliable D call. Trimming removed 6 bases at V and 5 bases at J, with 4 bases between. Germline values: CDR1 MNHEY, CDR2 SVGAGI. This CDR3 spans 11 amino acids.

The count of this clonotype is one. The V call is TRBV4-3, the J call TRBJ2-1; unclear D gene. The CDR3 covers 15 residues. V was pared by 0 bases and J by 0 bases, with 6 bases between. The V gene's germline CDR1 is LGHNA and CDR2 YSLEER. The DNA of the CDR3 is TGCGCCAGCAGCCAAGACAGGTTCTCCTACAATGAGCAGTTCTTC. It is translated as CASSQDRFSYNEQFF.

The chain uses TRBV7-9 and TRBJ1-6; a weak D match, TRBD1 (6 bases). Trimming cost V 5 bases and J 8 bases, with 16 bases left between them. Germline lookup yields CDR1 SEHNR and CDR2 FQNEAQ (reference sequence). CDR3 length: 15 residues. Written as DNA, the CDR3 is TGTGCCAGCAGCGACGGACAGCCACAACATTCACCCCTCCACTTT. This sequence encodes CASSDGQPQHSPLHF.

The chain combines TRBV29-1 with TRBJ1-2, with D possibly TRBD1 on 5 matching bases. The germline gives CDR1 SQVTM, CDR2 ANQGSEA. This CDR3 is 11 amino acids long. CDR3 sequence reads: CTSTGGDGYTF. The CDR3 DNA reads as TGCACCTCGACCGGGGGTGACGGCTACACCTTC.

V usage is TRBV7-9 and J usage is TRBJ2-5; D is unclear. This CDR3 spans 12 amino acids. Germline V CDR1 and CDR2: SEHNR, FQNEAQ (reference sequence). Trimming removed 2 bases from V and 4 bases from J, with 5 bases in between. The CDR3 region has the DNA TGTGCCAGCAGCTTACCCGTAGAGACCCAGTACTTC. This sequence encodes CASSLPVETQYF.

The genes are TRBV29-1 and TRBJ2-1; the D is unclear. Deletions cut 4 bases from V and 13 bases from J, with 20 bases between. There are 13 residues in the CDR3. The germline V gene has CDR1 SQVTM and CDR2 ANQGSEA. CDR3 DNA: TGCAGCGTTGTGACCCCGCCATCAGGTACACAGTTCTTC. Amino acid sequence: CSVVTPPSGTQFF.

The rearrangement uses TRBV9 and TRBJ1-1; D gene uncertain. In germline, CDR1 is SGDLS, CDR2 YYNGEE. Trimming took 0 bases from V and 0 from J, leaving 9 bases between them. The CDR3 is 15 residues long. The CDR3 loop reads CASSVGPGMNTEAFF. The CDR3 DNA reads as TGTGCCAGCAGCGTAGGCCCGGGGATGAACACTGAAGCTTTCTTT.

This chain connects TRBV5-1 to TRBJ1-6; D is unresolved. This CDR3 contains 14 residues. Trimming cost V 3 bases and J 8 bases, with 12 bases left between them. Looked up from germline, CDR1 is SGHRS and CDR2 is YFSETQ. CDR3 DNA: TGCGCCAGCAGCTCTACCCTCTCAGATTCACCCCTCCACTTT. Amino acids: CASSSTLSDSPLHF.

The CDR3 protein is CASSLGGQLANYGYTF. For the CDR3, the DNA is TGTGCCAGCAGCTTAGGGGGACAACTAGCTAACTATGGCTACACCTTC. V usage is TRBV7-8 and J usage is TRBJ1-2; possible D gene TRBD1, 6 bases. Trimming pared 1 base from V and 0 bases from J, leaving 12 bases between. This CDR3 region has 16 residues. Germline V CDR1 and CDR2: SGHVS, FQNEAQ.

The sample holds one count of this clonotype. The chain is built from TRBV30 and TRBJ2-2; no clear D gene. CDR1 is GTSNPN, CDR2 SVGIG, per germline (reference sequence). The V end was cut by 3 bases, the J end by 4 bases, with 9 bases between. The CDR3 runs to 13 residues. The CDR3 DNA sequence: TGTGCCTGGAGCCCAACGGGCACCGGGGAGCTGTTTTTT. This gives the protein CAWSPTGTGELFF.

The chain combines TRBV29-1 with TRBJ2-3; D is unresolved. CDR1 and CDR2 from the germline V gene are SQVTM and ANQGSEA. Deletions cut 4 bases from V and 6 bases from J, with 14 bases between. This CDR3 contains 13 residues. CDR3 protein: CSVAQRLTDTQYF. CDR3 nucleotides: TGCAGCGTTGCCCAGCGCCTCACGGATACGCAGTATTTT.

J is TRBJ2-1 and V is TRBV2; D unclear. The CDR3 extends over 13 amino acids. The germline gives CDR1 SNHLY, CDR2 FYNNEI. V was trimmed by 7 bases and J by 0 bases, leaving 7 bases between them. The CDR3 spells CASKMSSYNEQFF. The CDR3 DNA is TGTGCCAGCAAAATGAGCTCCTACAATGAGCAGTTCTTC.

The V gene is TRBV11-2, the J gene TRBJ2-5; D call uncertain. The CDR3 length is 13 residues. Germline V CDR1 and CDR2: SGHAT, FQNNGV. The V end lost 4 bases, the J end lost 5 bases, and 11 bases lay between the germline ends. The CDR3 bases are TGTGCCAGCAGCTCCCTCCCGAGGGAGACCCAGTACTTC. It yields the protein CASSSLPRETQYF.

V is TRBV4-2 and J is TRBJ1-1, with 9 positions matching TRBD1. The CDR3 covers 14 residues. CDR1 and CDR2 from the germline V gene are LGHNA and YNFKEQ. Trimming took 1 base from V and 8 from J; bases not matched to a gene: 5. The CDR3 spells CASSQGGQGQEAFF. The DNA of the CDR3 is TGTGCCAGCAGCCAAGGGGGACAGGGCCAGGAAGCTTTCTTT.

The rearrangement joins TRBV7-9 to TRBJ2-1, with D unresolved. This CDR3 has 11 amino acids. Germline CDR1 SEHNR, CDR2 FQNEAQ (reference sequence). V dropped 5 bases and J dropped 6 bases, with 5 bases sitting between them. CDR3 bases: TGTGCCAGCAGCCCTATCAATGAGCAGTTCTTC. Its translation: CASSPINEQFF.

The chain has TRBV2 and TRBJ2-5, with a possible D match to TRBD1 (7 bases). Trimming removed 4 bases at V and 4 bases at J, with 16 bases between. This CDR3 has 15 amino acids. Germline CDR1 SNHLY, CDR2 FYNNEI. The CDR3 coding sequence is TGTGCCAGCAGTGCGACGACAGGGAGGTCAGAGACCCAGTACTTC. Protein: CASSATTGRSETQYF.

The CDR3 is CASSWRTGDYEQYF. DNA for the CDR3: TGTGCCAGCAGCTGGCGGACAGGGGACTACGAGCAGTACTTC. This chain uses TRBV5-6 with TRBJ2-7; TRBD1 matches 9 bases. Germline trimming cut 3 bases from V and 3 bases from J; bases unmatched to any gene: 4. Germline V gene sequence: CDR1 SGHDT, CDR2 YYEEEE. The CDR3 contains 14 residues.

V usage is TRBV7-9 and J usage is TRBJ2-3; 10 positions agree with TRBD2. CDR3 length: 17 amino acids. CDR1 SEHNR and CDR2 FQNEAQ come from the germline V gene (reference sequence). Trimming cost V 4 bases and J 3 bases; bases outside gene matches: 10. CDR3 nucleotides: TGTGCCAGCAGCTCCCCTGGAGCGGGGGGGCCGACAGATACGCAGTATTTT. Translation: CASSSPGAGGPTDTQYF.

The V call is TRBV30, the J call TRBJ2-3; tentatively, D is TRBD2 (5 bases). This CDR3 region has 13 residues. The V gene lost 4 bases and the J gene lost 0 bases, with 8 bases spanning the gap. Germline lookup yields CDR1 GTSNPN and CDR2 SVGIG (reference sequence). CDR3 bases: TGTGCCTGGACAGCGGCCAGCACAGATACGCAGTATTTT. This encodes CAWTAASTDTQYF. The whole variable domain, remainder taken from reference TRBV30 and TRBJ2-3, is SQTIHQWPATLVQPVGSPLSLECTVEGTSNPNLYWYRQAAGRGLQLLFYSVGIGQISSEVPQNLSASRPQDRQFILSSKKLLLSDSGFYLCAWTAASTDTQYFGPGTRLTVL.

V and J are TRBV20-1 and TRBJ1-6, with TRBD1 matching 9 bases. The junction had 9 bases not matched to a gene; V was cut back by 6 bases and J by 9 bases. The CDR3 is 14 amino acids. The germline CDR1 and CDR2 sequences are DFQATT and SNEGSKA (reference sequence). CDR3 residues: CSATPGQGPSPLHF. CDR3 in DNA: TGCAGTGCAACGCCGGGACAGGGACCTTCACCCCTCCACTTT.

The chain combines TRBV29-1 with TRBJ1-4; D might be TRBD1 (5 bases). Germline assignment: CDR1 SQVTM and CDR2 ANQGSEA. Between the trimmed V and J ends, which lost 8 bases and 6 bases, there was a span of 13 bases. CDR3 length: 12 residues. The CDR3 is CSLRTSDEKLFF. CDR3 coding DNA: TGCAGCCTTCGGACATCCGATGAAAAACTGTTTTTT.